The rows below give T cell receptor beta chains drawn from one sample of a study of cytotoxic CD8 clonotypes in ibrutinib-treated CLL. Assay used: immunoSEQ multiplex PCR; TCRdb lists only in-frame clones, some missing. The sample holds some 290,000 clones, more than 65% seen once. The source was PBMCs, collected before ibrutinib treatment. The receptor source for this set is a human donor with chronic lymphocytic leukemia. CDR3s leave out the opening cysteine and the closing phenylalanine or tryptophan. The order of the fields is clone size, J gene, V gene, CDR3 protein. The size field is filled for only some rows; it gives once, few, many or a size class.

few | TRBJ2-3 | TRBV5-1 | ASSYRQVDTDTQY
few | TRBJ1-4 | TRBV7-6 | ASSLGHNNEKLF
- | TRBJ2-3 | TRBV5-4 | ASSSRLETDTQY
- | TRBJ2-1 | TRBV30 | AWSSRDSFYNEQF
- | TRBJ2-2 | TRBV5-6 | ASSLISGSVTGELF
- | TRBJ1-1 | TRBV4-2 | ASSQGRRENTEAF
once | TRBJ2-5 | TRBV9 | ASSVGVETQY
- | TRBJ2-1 | TRBV30 | AWRNDGTSGNEQF
- | TRBJ2-3 | TRBV10-3 | AISKTGVLSDTQY
- | TRBJ1-1 | TRBV7-9 | ASSWDGGDTEAF
- | TRBJ2-7 | TRBV15 | ATSRDDTYEQY
- | TRBJ2-5 | TRBV18 | ASSPTVDLGTQY
- | TRBJ2-1 | TRBV4-3 | ASSENPTSYTNNEQF
- | TRBJ2-2 | TRBV6-4 | ASSPRTGTSGNTGELF
- | TRBJ1-5 | TRBV2 | ASSRGVYGNQPQH
- | TRBJ1-1 | TRBV9 | ASSVKVQGADTEAF
- | TRBJ2-7 | TRBV7-2 | ASSLVAGNYEQY
- | TRBJ2-7 | TRBV27 | ASSPDRGRSGNSYEQY
- | TRBJ1-1 | TRBV4-3 | ASSQDGRVGTEAF
few | TRBJ2-1 | TRBV7-2 | ASSVTSGSLEQF
- | TRBJ1-2 | TRBV6-5 | ASSPRGGYYGYT
- | TRBJ2-7 | TRBV11-2 | ASSRDGTGGAVWEQY
once | TRBJ2-7 | TRBV9 | ASSVAASGRVYEQY
- | TRBJ1-5 | TRBV2 | ASSESGDRANQPQH
- | TRBJ2-7 | TRBV6-6 | ASSYMAGGSYEQY
- | TRBJ1-2 | TRBV7-9 | ASSLETYGYT
- | TRBJ1-4 | TRBV4-2 | ASGRVTGDNEKLF
few | TRBJ2-3 | TRBV4-3 | ASSQDPLGTDTQY
- | TRBJ1-2 | TRBV9 | ASSVGLPLYGYT
- | TRBJ1-5 | TRBV4-1 | ASSGDRGQPQH
few | TRBJ2-7 | TRBV2 | ASSELQGAEY
- | TRBJ1-3 | TRBV15 | ATSRVTGTGNTIY
few | TRBJ1-5 | TRBV10-3 | AISESEGGGNQPQH
- | TRBJ2-7 | TRBV7-2 | ASSLETGFREQY
- | TRBJ2-1 | TRBV9 | ASSVGTSDDYNEQF
- | TRBJ2-2 | TRBV6-1 | ASSWDRRTGELF
once | TRBJ2-3 | TRBV7-6 | ASSRIKGSDTQY
once | TRBJ2-3 | TRBV2 | ASTSDTATDTQY
- | TRBJ2-3 | TRBV4-3 | ASSQSRLHSIAGDTQY
- | TRBJ2-1 | TRBV10-3 | AISEGYEQF
- | TRBJ2-4 | TRBV30 | AWSVGQGDIQY
- | TRBJ2-3 | TRBV7-7 | ASSPQGGRGDTQY
- | TRBJ2-5 | TRBV19 | ASREDARRETQY
once | TRBJ2-1 | TRBV14 | ASSPLPSYGGSNEQF
- | TRBJ2-7 | TRBV27 | ASSTGTEAYEQY
- | TRBJ2-7 | TRBV19 | ASSIGTGGGSPYEQY